The 21 T cell receptor beta chains in this list originate from one sample, sequenced in a study of blood T cell repertoires in COVID-19. The repertoire was sequenced with immunoSEQ multiplex PCR; TCRdb's copy has only in-frame clones and lacks some. The data show around 260,000 clones, about four fifths seen once. The sample taken for sequencing was peripheral blood. The receptors originated from a woman aged 45 to 65 who had recovered from COVID-19.

The chain joins TRBV11-1 to TRBJ2-5, with TRBD2 identical over 9 bases. In germline, CDR1 is SGHAT, CDR2 FQDESV (reference sequence). This CDR3 spans 14 amino acids. Losses at the gene ends were 2 bases for V and 3 bases for J; bases not matched to a gene: 1. DNA of the CDR3: TGTGCCAGCAGCTTAAGACTAGCGGAAGAGACCCAGTACTTC. Its protein is CASSLRLAEETQYF.

The rearrangement uses TRBV28 and TRBJ2-7; 7 bases match TRBD2. The CDR3 runs to 14 residues. V lost 6 bases to trimming and J lost 0 bases; unmatched junction nucleotides: 5. CDR1 is MDHEN, CDR2 SYDVKM, per germline. The CDR3: CASSFSGISYEQYF. CDR3 sequence (DNA): TGTGCCAGCAGCTTCAGCGGGATCTCCTACGAGCAGTACTTC.

The chain employs TRBV5-1 and TRBJ2-7; 11 nucleotides line up with TRBD1. J was trimmed by 2 bases and V by 3 bases; bases with no gene match: 7. The CDR3 sequence is 16 residues long. The germline CDR1 and CDR2 sequences are SGHRS and YFSETQ. The CDR3 loop is CASSWETGQGAYEQYF. CDR3 bases: TGCGCCAGCAGCTGGGAAACGGGACAGGGGGCCTACGAGCAGTACTTC.

This clone was picked up a small number of times. This chain connects TRBV7-8 to TRBJ1-1, with 7 bases lining up with TRBD1. Trimming at V came to 4 bases and at J to 1 base, leaving 6 bases not matched to a gene. The CDR3 runs 15 residues. CDR1 is SGHVS, CDR2 FQNEAQ, per germline. The CDR3 protein is CASSSTTGTNTEAFF. The DNA for the CDR3 is TGTGCCAGCAGCTCTACGACAGGGACGAACACTGAAGCTTTCTTT.

The chain has TRBV4-1 and TRBJ2-2; D unclear. Germline CDR1 and CDR2: MGHRA and YSYEKL. The CDR3 is 15 amino acids. V shed 4 bases and J shed 6 bases, with 15 bases lying between them. CDR3: CASSRQPMGAGELFF. CDR3 in DNA: TGCGCCAGCAGCCGCCAACCGATGGGCGCCGGGGAGCTGTTTTTT.

In nucleotides, the CDR3 is TGTGCCAGCAGCAGCCACTCTGTTGGGGCCAACGTCCTGACTTTC. Protein product: CASSSHSVGANVLTF. This chain links TRBV9 with TRBJ2-6; D is uncertain. The V end lost 4 bases, the J end lost 3 bases, and 11 bases lay between the germline ends. Germline loops: CDR1 SGDLS, CDR2 YYNGEE. CDR3 size: 15 residues.

This clone was detected only a few times. The V gene is TRBV6-2 or TRBV6-3, the J gene TRBJ2-5, with 8 bases aligning to TRBD2. Losses at the gene ends were 5 bases for V and 5 bases for J; bases not matched to a gene: 7. The CDR3 sequence is 14 residues long. Germline V CDR1 and CDR2: MNHEY, SVGEGT. The CDR3 bases are TGTGCCAGCAGTAGGTGGACTAGCTCGGAGACCCAGTACTTC. The encoded protein is CASSRWTSSETQYF.

The chain uses TRBV29-1 and TRBJ2-5, with D possibly TRBD1 on 7 matching bases. This CDR3 has 13 amino acids. Trimming removed 6 bases at V and 5 bases at J, with 16 bases between. Germline V gene sequence: CDR1 SQVTM, CDR2 ANQGSEA. Here the CDR3 DNA reads TGCAGCGTACGGAGGGGGCTGCGGGAGACCCAGTACTTC. Translating it yields CSVRRGLRETQYF. The full variable domain, with the rest looked up from reference TRBV29-1 and TRBJ2-5, is SAVISQKPSRDICQRGTSLTIQCQVDSQVTMMFWYRQQPGQSLTLIATANQGSEATYESGFVIDKFPISRPNLTFSTLTVSNMSPEDSSIYLCSVRRGLRETQYFGPGTRLLVL.

The rearrangement joins TRBV30 to TRBJ2-5; tentatively, D is TRBD1 (5 bases). The CDR3 spans 13 residues. From germline, CDR1 is GTSNPN and CDR2 SVGIG (reference sequence). Trimming took 1 base from V and 2 from J, leaving 8 bases between them. The CDR3 sequence is CAWSGTTQETQYF. The CDR3 DNA is TGTGCCTGGAGTGGGACAACTCAAGAGACCCAGTACTTC.

A single count supports this clone. The chain links TRBV27 to TRBJ2-3, with 8 bases aligning to TRBD2. With 6 bases clipped from V and 0 bases from J, the junction kept 11 bases outside the gene matches. CDR3 length: 17 amino acids. Germline V gene lookup returns CDR1 MNHEY and CDR2 SMNVEV (reference sequence). CDR3 DNA: TGTGCCAGCAGCAATAGCGGGGCCAGAACTAGCACAGATACGCAGTATTTT. Encoded protein: CASSNSGARTSTDTQYF.

This clone was seen a single time. The V gene is TRBV2, the J gene TRBJ2-1; D is uncertain. From germline, CDR1 is SNHLY and CDR2 FYNNEI. The CDR3 contains 13 residues. V was cut by 7 bases and J by 2 bases, with 9 bases left in between. The CDR3 nucleotides are TGTGCCAGCAAAGCCGATACCTACAATGAGCAGTTCTTC. Protein product: CASKADTYNEQFF.

The rearrangement joins TRBV5-5 to TRBJ1-2, with 7 bases lining up with TRBD1. CDR3 length: 17 residues. V was clipped by 0 bases and J by 0 bases; unmatched bases: 8. Germline V gives CDR1 SGHKS, CDR2 YYEKEE (reference sequence). The CDR3 bases are TGTGCCAGCAGCTTGGGGCCACAGGGGCTACCTAACTATGGCTACACCTTC. This sequence encodes CASSLGPQGLPNYGYTF.

This sequence joins TRBV6-5 and TRBJ1-1; TRBD1 aligns across 7 bases. Trimming took 5 bases from V and 4 from J; bases not matched to a gene: 7. CDR3 length: 14 residues. From germline, CDR1 is MNHEY and CDR2 SVGAGI. In DNA form, the CDR3 reads TGTGCCAGCAGTCCCGGGACAGCGGGCACTGAAGCTTTCTTT. This codes for CASSPGTAGTEAFF.

This clone was seen only a few times. This chain uses TRBV30 with TRBJ1-3; TRBD1 is a possible D gene (5 bases). This CDR3 spans 15 amino acids. Trimming stripped 2 bases from V and 0 bases from J, with 11 bases between. Germline CDR1 reads GTSNPN; CDR2 reads SVGIG (reference sequence). The CDR3, as DNA: TGTGCCTGGAGTTATAGGGGTTCCTCTGGAAACACCATATATTTT. As protein: CAWSYRGSSGNTIYF.

This clone was counted between two and nine times. This sequence joins TRBV4-1 and TRBJ1-3; the match to TRBD1 covers 8 bases. The CDR3 runs 15 residues. From germline, CDR1 is MGHRA and CDR2 YSYEKL. The V and J ends lost 3 bases and 3 bases, in that order; junction bases with no gene match: 4. CDR3 sequence: CASSQQGAGGNTIYF. The CDR3 DNA reads as TGCGCCAGCAGCCAGCAGGGGGCCGGTGGAAACACCATATATTTT.

The V call is TRBV7-2, the J call TRBJ2-1; D is unclear. The V end was cut by 0 bases, the J end by 6 bases, with 12 bases between. The CDR3 loop spans 15 amino acids. CDR1 and CDR2 (germline): SGHTA, FQGNSA. The CDR3 DNA follows: TGTGCCAGCAGCTTAGCGGGCAGGAACATCAATGAGCAGTTCTTC. It specifies CASSLAGRNINEQFF. The full variable domain, completed using reference TRBV7-2 and TRBJ2-1, is GAGVSQSPSNKVTEKGKDVELRCDPISGHTALYWYRQSLGQGLEFLIYFQGNSAPDKSGLPSDRFSAERTGGSVSTLTIQRTQQEDSAVYLCASSLAGRNINEQFFGPGTRLTVL.

The rearrangement links TRBV28 to TRBJ2-3; possibly TRBD2 for D (6 bases). This CDR3 is built from 12 residues. The germline CDR1 and CDR2 sequences are MDHEN and SYDVKM. Trimming pared 4 bases from V and 6 bases from J, leaving 8 bases between. CDR3 nucleotide sequence: TGTGCCAGCAGTTCGAGCGGGGATACGCAGTATTTT. Its protein is CASSSSGDTQYF.

The chain uses TRBV4-2 and TRBJ2-5, with 7 bases fitting TRBD1. The J segment lost 2 bases and the V segment lost 4 bases, leaving 4 bases of the junction unmatched. The length of the CDR3 is 14 residues. Germline CDR1 LGHNA, CDR2 YNFKEQ. Here the CDR3 reads CASSPTGQQETQYF. The CDR3 nucleotides are TGTGCCAGCAGCCCAACGGGACAGCAAGAGACCCAGTACTTC.

The CDR3 sequence is CATSPRGSGELFF. Written as DNA, the CDR3 is TGTGCCACCAGTCCGAGGGGGTCCGGGGAGCTGTTTTTT. The genes are TRBV24-1 and TRBJ2-2; tentative D call: TRBD1 (6 bases). There are 13 residues in the CDR3. V lost 6 bases and J 6 bases, leaving 10 bases between the germline ends. CDR1 and CDR2 from the germline V gene are KGHDR and SFDVKD.

This chain uses TRBV4-3 with TRBJ2-1; TRBD2 might be the D (5 bases). The CDR3 totals 17 residues. Trimming took 0 bases from V and 2 from J, leaving 14 bases between them. Germline V CDR1 and CDR2: LGHNA, YSLEER. CDR3 in DNA: TGCGCCAGCAGCCAAGATCGACTACTCCGGGCCTACAATGAGCAGTTCTTC. Its translation is CASSQDRLLRAYNEQFF.

The gene calls are TRBV24-1 and TRBJ1-2, with 7 bases aligning to TRBD1. The CDR3 spans 15 residues. Germline values: CDR1 KGHDR, CDR2 SFDVKD. The junction had 13 bases not matched to a gene; V was cut back by 5 bases and J by 8 bases. As DNA, the CDR3 is TGTGCCACCAGTGGACAGGGTAAGGGTACGGAAGGCTACACCTTC. Translating gives CATSGQGKGTEGYTF.